One TCR beta chain is described in this entry. The source of the sample is a study of shared clonotypes between healthy human individuals. The CDR3 extends over 13 amino acids. Germline V gene sequence: CDR1 MNHNS, CDR2 SASEGT. Trimming removed 6 bases from V and 7 bases from J; junction bases left unmatched: 4. Some clones are missing from TCRdb's copy, which holds only in-frame ones; the method was immunoSEQ multiplex PCR. The table has approximately 740,000 clones, around 74% seen once. Sample: memory CD4+ T cells sorted from blood. Subset reported: CD45RA-negative fraction. This TCR came from a woman younger than 45 in good health. This sequence joins TRBV6-1 and TRBJ1-5, with 9 positions matching TRBD1. The CDR3 is CASRTGGYQPQHF. The DNA of the CDR3 is TGTGCCAGCAGGACAGGGGGGTACCAGCCCCAGCATTTT.